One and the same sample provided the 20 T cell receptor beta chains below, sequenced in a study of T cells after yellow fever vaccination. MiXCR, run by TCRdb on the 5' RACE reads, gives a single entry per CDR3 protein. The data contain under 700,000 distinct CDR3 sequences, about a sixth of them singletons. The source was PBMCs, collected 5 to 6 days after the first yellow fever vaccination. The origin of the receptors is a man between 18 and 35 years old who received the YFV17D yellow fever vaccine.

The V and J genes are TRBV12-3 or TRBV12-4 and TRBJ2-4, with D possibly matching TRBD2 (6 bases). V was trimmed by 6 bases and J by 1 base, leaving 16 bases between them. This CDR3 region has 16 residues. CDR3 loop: CASSWDRRGAKNIQYF. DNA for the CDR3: TGTGCCAGCAGCTGGGACCGCCGGGGGGCCAAAAACATTCAGTACTTC.

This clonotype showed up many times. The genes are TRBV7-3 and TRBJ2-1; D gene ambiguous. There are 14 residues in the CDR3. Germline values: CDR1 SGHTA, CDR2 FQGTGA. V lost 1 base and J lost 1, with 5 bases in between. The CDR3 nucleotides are TGTGCCAGCAGCTTAAATCCGTCCTACAATGAGCAGTTCTTC. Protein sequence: CASSLNPSYNEQFF.

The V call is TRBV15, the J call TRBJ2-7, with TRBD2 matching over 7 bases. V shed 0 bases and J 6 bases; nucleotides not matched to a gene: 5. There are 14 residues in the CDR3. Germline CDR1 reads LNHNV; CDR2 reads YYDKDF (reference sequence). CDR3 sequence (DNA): TGTGCCACCAGCAGAGACCTAGCGGCTATCGAGCAGTACGTC. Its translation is CATSRDLAAIEQYV.

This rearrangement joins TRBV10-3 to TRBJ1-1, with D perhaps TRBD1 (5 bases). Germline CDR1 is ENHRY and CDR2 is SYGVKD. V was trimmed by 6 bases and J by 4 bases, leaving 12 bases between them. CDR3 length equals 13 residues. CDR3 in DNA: TGTGCCATCAGCCCGACCGGGGGCACTGAAGCTTTCTTT. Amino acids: CAISPTGGTEAFF.

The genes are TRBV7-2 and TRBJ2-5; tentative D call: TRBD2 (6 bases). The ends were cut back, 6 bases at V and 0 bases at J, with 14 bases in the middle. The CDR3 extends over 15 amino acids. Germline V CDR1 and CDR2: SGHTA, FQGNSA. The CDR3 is CASSSGRGNQETQYF. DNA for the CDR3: TGTGCCAGCAGTTCGGGCCGGGGGAACCAAGAGACCCAGTACTTC.

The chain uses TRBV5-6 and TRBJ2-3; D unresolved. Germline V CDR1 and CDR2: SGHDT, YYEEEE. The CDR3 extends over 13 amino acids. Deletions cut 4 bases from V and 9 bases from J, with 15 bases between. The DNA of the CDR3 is TGTGCCAGCAGCCAAAAGGGCGTGGAAACGCAGTATTTT. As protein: CASSQKGVETQYF.

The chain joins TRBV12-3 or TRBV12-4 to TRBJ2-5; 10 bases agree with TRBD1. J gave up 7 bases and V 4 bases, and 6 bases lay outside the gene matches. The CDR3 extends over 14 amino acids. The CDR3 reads CASSSGQGPGTQYF. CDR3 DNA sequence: TGTGCCAGCAGTTCGGGACAGGGGCCGGGGACCCAGTACTTC.

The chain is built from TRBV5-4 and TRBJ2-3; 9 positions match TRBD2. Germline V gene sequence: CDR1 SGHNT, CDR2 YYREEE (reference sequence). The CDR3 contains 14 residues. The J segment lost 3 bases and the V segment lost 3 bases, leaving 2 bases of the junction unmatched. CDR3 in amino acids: CASSWRGGTDTQYF. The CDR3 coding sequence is TGTGCCAGCAGCTGGCGGGGGGGGACAGATACGCAGTATTTT.

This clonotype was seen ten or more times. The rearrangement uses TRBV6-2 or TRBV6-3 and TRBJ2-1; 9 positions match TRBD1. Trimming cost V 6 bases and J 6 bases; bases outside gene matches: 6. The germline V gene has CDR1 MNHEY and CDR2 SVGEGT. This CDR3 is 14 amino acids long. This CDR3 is CASSADRGINEQFF. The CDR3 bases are TGTGCCAGCAGCGCAGACAGGGGGATCAATGAGCAGTTCTTC.

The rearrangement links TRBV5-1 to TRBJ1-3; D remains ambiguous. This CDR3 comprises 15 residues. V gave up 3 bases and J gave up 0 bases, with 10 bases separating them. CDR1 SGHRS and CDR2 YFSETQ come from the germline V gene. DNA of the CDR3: TGCGCCAGCAGCTGGCGACACGGCTCTGGAAACACCATATATTTT. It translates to CASSWRHGSGNTIYF. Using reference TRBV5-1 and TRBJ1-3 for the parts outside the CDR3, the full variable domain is KAGVTQTPRYLIKTRGQQVTLSCSPISGHRSVSWYQQTPGQGLQFLFEYFSETQRNKGNFPGRFSGRQFSNSRSEMNVSTLELGDSALYLCASSWRHGSGNTIYFGEGSWLTVV.

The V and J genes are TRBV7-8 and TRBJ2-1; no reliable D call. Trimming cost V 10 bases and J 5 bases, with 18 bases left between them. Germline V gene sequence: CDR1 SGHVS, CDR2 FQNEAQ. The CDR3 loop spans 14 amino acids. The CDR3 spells CAMSPEVRHNEQFF. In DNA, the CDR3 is TGTGCCATGAGCCCCGAGGTCCGGCACAATGAGCAGTTCTTC.

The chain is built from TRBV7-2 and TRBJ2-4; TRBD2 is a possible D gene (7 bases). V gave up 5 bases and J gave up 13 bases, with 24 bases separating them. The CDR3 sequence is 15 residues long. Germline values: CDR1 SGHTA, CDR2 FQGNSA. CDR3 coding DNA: TGTGCCAGCAGCCCAGCGGCGGGGGCGTCGAATTCCCAGTACTTC. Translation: CASSPAAGASNSQYF.

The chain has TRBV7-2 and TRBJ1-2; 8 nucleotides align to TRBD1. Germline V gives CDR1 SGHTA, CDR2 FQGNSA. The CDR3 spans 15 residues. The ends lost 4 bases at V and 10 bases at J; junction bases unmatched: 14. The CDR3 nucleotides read TGTGCCAGCAGCTGGGGAGACAGTTGGACAGGGTACTACACCTTC. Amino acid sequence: CASSWGDSWTGYYTF.

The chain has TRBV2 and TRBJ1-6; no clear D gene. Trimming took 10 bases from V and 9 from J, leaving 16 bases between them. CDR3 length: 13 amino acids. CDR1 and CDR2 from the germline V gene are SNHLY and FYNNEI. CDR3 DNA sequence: TGTGCCATCCGAGGCGATGTTGGTTCACCCCTCCACTTT. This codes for CAIRGDVGSPLHF.

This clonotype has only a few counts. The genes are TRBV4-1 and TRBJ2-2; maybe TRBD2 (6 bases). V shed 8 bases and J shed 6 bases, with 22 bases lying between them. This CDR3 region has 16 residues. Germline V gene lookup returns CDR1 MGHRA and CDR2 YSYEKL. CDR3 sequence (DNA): TGCGCCAGCCGATCCTCCGGGACTTGGGGTCCCGGGGAGCTGTTTTTT. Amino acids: CASRSSGTWGPGELFF.

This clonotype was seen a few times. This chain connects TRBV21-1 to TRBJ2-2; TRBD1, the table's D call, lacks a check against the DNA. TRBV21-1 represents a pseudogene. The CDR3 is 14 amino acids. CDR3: CASRHREESGELFF. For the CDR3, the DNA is TGTGCCAGCCGGCACAGGGAGGAATCCGGGGAGCTGTTTTTT.

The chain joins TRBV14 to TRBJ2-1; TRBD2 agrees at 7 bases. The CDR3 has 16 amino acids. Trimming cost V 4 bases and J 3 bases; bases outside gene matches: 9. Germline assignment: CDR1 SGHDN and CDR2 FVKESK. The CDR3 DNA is TGTGCCAGCAGCCGGCTTGGGGGGGTGGTCTACAATGAGCAGTTCTTC. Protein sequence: CASSRLGGVVYNEQFF.

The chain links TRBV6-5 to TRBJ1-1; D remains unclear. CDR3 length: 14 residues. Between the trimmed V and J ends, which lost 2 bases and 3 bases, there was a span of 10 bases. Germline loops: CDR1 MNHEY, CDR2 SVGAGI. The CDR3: CASSYRDTHTEAFF. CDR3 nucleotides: TGTGCCAGCAGTTACCGAGACACCCACACTGAAGCTTTCTTT.

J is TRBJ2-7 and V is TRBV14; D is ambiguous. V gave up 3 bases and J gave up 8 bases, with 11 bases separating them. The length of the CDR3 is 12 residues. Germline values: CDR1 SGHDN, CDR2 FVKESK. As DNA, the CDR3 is TGTGCCAGCAGCCACAATTTTCCCAAGCAGTACGTC. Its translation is CASSHNFPKQYV.

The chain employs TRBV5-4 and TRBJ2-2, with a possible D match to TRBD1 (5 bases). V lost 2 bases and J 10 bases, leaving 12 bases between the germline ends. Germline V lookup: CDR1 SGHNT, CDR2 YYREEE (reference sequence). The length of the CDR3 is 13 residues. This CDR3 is CASSFGAYAELFF. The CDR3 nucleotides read TGTGCCAGCAGCTTTGGGGCTTATGCGGAGCTGTTTTTT.